This TCR beta chain is drawn from a study of graft-versus-host responses after intestinal transplantation (dated by TCRdb to about 2021). For the wider study: Multivisceral, liver-intestinal, or isolated intestinal transplants were received by the recipients. Donor T cell macrochimerism was defined as a peak of at least 4% donor T cells among recipient peripheral blood mononuclear cells. Instead of going to the commercial service, samples from a few later patients were sequenced in-house on an Illumina MiSeq and processed with MiXCR. To identify alloreactive clones, pre-transplant mixed lymphocyte reaction products were sequenced and compared with unstimulated pre-transplant donor and recipient T cells. The cohort enrolled approximately 24 intestinal transplant recipients, one of whom was a retransplant, and a few patients without pretransplant specimens were excluded. All recipients received anti-thymocyte globulin induction followed by maintenance tacrolimus and steroids for three to four years. After intestinal transplantation, graft-versus-host and host-versus-graft alloreactive T cell clones in the graft, circulation and bone marrow were tracked using bulk TCR-beta CDR3 sequencing. Results and caveats for the whole study, not just this receptor: High GvH to HvG T cell clonal ratios were observed in the allografts of patients with donor T cell macrochimerism. GvH clones were detected in recipient bone marrow, and some appeared earlier in ileal mucosa or blood, consistent with an intestinal mucosal origin. The conclusions were limited by the relatively low number and heterogeneity of the intestinal transplant patients. Early after transplant, peak levels of circulating GvH clones were found to be associated with declines in HvG clones.

From the germline V gene, CDR1 is SGHTA and CDR2 is FQGNSA. V and J lose 5 bases and 7 bases, and a span of 9 bases separates them. From cysteine to phenylalanine, the CDR3 is 12 amino acids long. Of the read, only the CDR3 DNA is kept; its 36 bases are in frame from base 1. According to the study, the label for this sample's time point signals: cells obtained before transplantation from donor or recipient. Mixed lymphocyte reactions plated around 200,000 CFSE-labeled pre-transplant responders with around 200,000 irradiated violet-dye-labeled stimulators and were cultured for approximately six days. After the mixed lymphocyte reaction, proliferating CD3+CD4+CFSE-low and CD3+CD8+CFSE-low responder cells were FACS-sorted on a BD Influx sorter. The method was the immunoSEQ multiplex PCR assay. For most patients, genomic DNA was isolated using the Qiagen DNeasy Blood and Tissue Kit and was shipped frozen to Adaptive Biotechnologies for TCR sequencing. Adaptive Biotechnologies carried out high-throughput TCR-beta CDR3 sequencing of genomic DNA for most patients. In the authors' own workflow: Adaptive's ImmunoSEQ software was the source of the TCR sequencing data for 18 patients, while a few other patients were processed with MiXCR and VDJtools. CD4 versus CD8 sorting errors were corrected by removing sequences found in both subsets at a frequency ratio below 5:1. CDR3 nucleotide sequences shared between donor and recipient were removed because the origin of such sequences could not be assigned. Alloreactive clones required at least 2-fold expansion over unstimulated cells and minimum CFSE-low frequency of 0.002% (template counts) or 0.001% (read counts). A clone was considered mappable if detected in the sequenced pre-transplant spleen, lymph node, or MLR CFSE-low populations of the donor or recipient. The cumulative frequency of alloreactive clones was calculated as a percentage of all sequences, weighted by copy number. TCRdb's version of the immuneACCESS table is confined to in-frame rearrangements and falls short of the full clone set. An unresolved V gene accounts for under half of the shortfall where checked; the remainder is of unknown origin. D and trimming were read from the DNA, whereas the V and J calls and clone size are those reported in that table. This sample has 10,000 or so clones in its table, and about 27% of those were observed once. The ten largest account for 3% to 3.5% of the sample.

About this clone: Per-nucleotide qualities are absent, and no much larger clonotype sits a single base away.

Sequenced material: alloreactive CD4+ T cells from a mixed lymphocyte reaction culture, taken before intestinal transplant. The label giving this sample's cell subset or site can be read as: CFSE-low proliferating T cells sorted from roughly 6-day pre-transplant mixed lymphocyte reaction (GvH or HvG direction). The clonotype comes from a human patient who received an intestinal transplant. Rearrangement joined TRBV7-2 to TRBJ2-1; too little of a D gene remains to name it. Here is the DNA: TGTGCCAGCAGCAACGTCGAGAATGAGCAGTTCTTC. This translates into CASSNVENEQFF.